This T cell receptor beta chain was identified in a study of graft-versus-host responses after intestinal transplantation. Details on this clone: Its specificity is not known.

This CDR3 contains 13 residues. In germline, CDR1 is MNHEY, CDR2 SVGAGI. The V and J ends lost 6 bases and 4 bases, in that order; junction bases with no gene match: 5. The table came from immunoSEQ multiplex PCR; TCRdb's copy has only in-frame clones and leaves some out. The sample has 45,000 to 50,000 clones, about 93% seen once. The input for sequencing was unstimulated CD4+ T cells sorted from spleen or lymph node cells, taken before transplant. The receptor was derived from a human donor who was the organ donor for an intestinal transplant. The rearrangement joins TRBV6-5 to TRBJ2-7, with 8 bases aligning to TRBD1. The CDR3 here is CASSRRTGYEQYF. The DNA for the CDR3 is TGTGCCAGCAGCCGCCGGACAGGGTACGAGCAGTACTTC.